These 18 T cell receptor beta chains were sequenced from one sample in a study of blood T cells in healthy people across ages. Sample-barcoded 5' priming and a J-beta primer mix drove a second PCR of about 7 to 12 cycles. TCRdb called the 5' RACE reads again in MiXCR, with one record for every CDR3 protein. The data contain 550,000 to 700,000 distinct CDR3 sequences, about 25% of them singletons. Sequencing was done on a sample of blood. These receptors were obtained from a woman aged 65 to 85 in good health.

The chain links TRBV5-1 to TRBJ1-1; 7 positions agree with TRBD1. The CDR3 is 18 residues long. Germline trimming cut 0 bases from V and 1 base from J; bases unmatched to any gene: 12. In germline, CDR1 is SGHRS, CDR2 YFSETQ. The CDR3 DNA sequence: TGCGCCAGCAGCTTGGGATTGTTGGGACAGTCTTCGAACACTGAAGCTTTCTTT. Translated: CASSLGLLGQSSNTEAFF.

The sample holds a few counts of this clonotype. The rearrangement joins TRBV29-1 to TRBJ2-1, with D perhaps TRBD2 (5 bases). This CDR3 region has 12 residues. Germline CDR1 and CDR2: SQVTM and ANQGSEA. With 8 bases removed from V and 3 bases from J, the gap between germline ends came to 11 bases. CDR3 residues: CSTWTLYNEQFF. DNA of the CDR3: TGCAGCACCTGGACTCTCTACAATGAGCAGTTCTTC.

J is TRBJ1-5 and V is TRBV2; the match to TRBD1 covers 7 bases. With 10 bases clipped from V and 2 bases from J, the junction kept 11 bases outside the gene matches. CDR3 length: 15 residues. Germline assignment: CDR1 SNHLY and CDR2 FYNNEI. CDR3 DNA sequence: TGTGCCATCTACGGACAGGAGGTTGGCAATCAGCCCCAGCATTTT. Translation: CAIYGQEVGNQPQHF.

The J gene is TRBJ2-5, the V gene TRBV20-1; 7 bases agree with TRBD1. The CDR3 sequence is 14 residues long. Per the germline V gene, CDR1 is DFQATT and CDR2 is SNEGSKA (reference sequence). The trim removed 5 bases at V and 4 bases at J, leaving 10 bases unmatched. CDR3: CSAGVWPGGETQYF. CDR3 DNA: TGCAGTGCTGGGGTCTGGCCAGGGGGAGAGACCCAGTACTTC.

This clonotype has only a few counts. This chain connects TRBV24-1 to TRBJ2-3, with D possibly being TRBD2 (5 bases). From germline, CDR1 is KGHDR and CDR2 SFDVKD. V lost 7 bases and J 6 bases, leaving 16 bases between the germline ends. The length of the CDR3 is 14 residues. The CDR3 is CATSGVGARDTQYF. CDR3 bases: TGTGCCACCAGCGGGGTTGGCGCTCGTGATACGCAGTATTTT.

V and J are TRBV27 and TRBJ2-5; D not certain. The J call may be in error: the DNA end matches TRBJ2-7 better. Germline V gene data show CDR1 as MNHEY and CDR2 as SMNVEV (reference sequence). The CDR3 is 15 residues long. The CDR3 loop is CASRNLGSVRDEQYF. The CDR3 nucleotides are TGTGCCAGCAGGAACCTGGGGTCCGTTCGCGACGAGCAGTACTTC.

The DNA for the CDR3 is TGTGCCAGCAGCAATACAGGGGTGGGGGAGCAGTTCTTC. Encoded protein: CASSNTGVGEQFF. The rearrangement uses TRBV6-2 or TRBV6-3 and TRBJ2-1; 7 nucleotides agree with TRBD1. CDR1 and CDR2 from the germline V gene are MNHEY and SVGEGT. The CDR3 loop spans 13 amino acids. V was pared by 6 bases and J by 10 bases, with 9 bases of the junction left unmatched.

This clonotype was observed a handful of times. The junction and the germline gene differ at one end; a read error may be behind it. The V and J genes are TRBV29-1 and TRBJ2-3; 7 bases line up with TRBD1. There are 13 residues in the CDR3. CDR1 is SQVTM, CDR2 ANQGSEA, per germline. The CDR3 DNA reads TGCAGCGCTGAAGACAGGGTAATTGATACGCAGTATTTT. It is translated as CSAEDRVIDTQYF.

This rearrangement joins TRBV11-1 to TRBJ2-2; the match to TRBD2 covers 7 bases. The CDR3 runs to 15 residues. J lost 2 bases, V lost 5 bases, and 5 bases had no gene match. Germline V gives CDR1 SGHAT, CDR2 FQDESV (reference sequence). Written as DNA, the CDR3 is TGTGCCAGCAGCCCGTGGGACTATAACACCGGGGAGCTGTTTTTT. Translation: CASSPWDYNTGELFF. Supplemented by reference TRBV11-1 and TRBJ2-2, the full variable domain reads EAEVAQSPRYKITEKSQAVAFWCDPISGHATLYWYRQILGQGPELLVQFQDESVVDDSQLPKDRFSAERLKGVDSTLKIQPAELGDSAMYLCASSPWDYNTGELFFGEGSRLTVL.

There are a few counts of this clonotype. The chain joins TRBV29-1 to TRBJ2-7, with no clear D. V lost 0 bases and J 1 base, leaving 7 bases between the germline ends. CDR1 SQVTM and CDR2 ANQGSEA come from the germline V gene. CDR3 length equals 13 residues. The CDR3: CSVEEGKSYEQYF. In nucleotides, the CDR3 is TGCAGCGTTGAAGAAGGTAAATCCTACGAGCAGTACTTC.

This chain joins TRBV2 and TRBJ1-3, with 8 bases lining up with TRBD1. Germline V gene lookup returns CDR1 SNHLY and CDR2 FYNNEI. V was pared by 4 bases and J by 3 bases, with 8 bases of the junction left unmatched. CDR3 length: 16 amino acids. CDR3 region: CASSVNRGVFGNTIYF. The DNA for the CDR3 is TGTGCCAGCAGTGTTAACAGGGGGGTTTTTGGAAACACCATATATTTT.

A few counts support this clonotype. The chain combines TRBV3-1 with TRBJ1-2; D ambiguous. V lost 2 bases and J lost 4, with 11 bases in between. Germline V CDR1 and CDR2: LGHDT, YNNKEL (reference sequence). The CDR3 totals 14 residues. CDR3 region: CASSQMSVTYGYTF. The CDR3 DNA reads as TGTGCCAGCAGCCAAATGAGCGTGACCTATGGCTACACCTTC. The full variable domain, its missing parts supplied by reference TRBV3-1 and TRBJ1-2, is DTAVSQTPKYLVTQMGNDKSIKCEQNLGHDTMYWYKQDSKKFLKIMFSYNNKELIINETVPNRFSPKSPDKAHLNLHINSLELGDSAVYFCASSQMSVTYGYTFGSGTRLTVV.

The V call is TRBV27, the J call TRBJ1-2; no reliable D call. Germline CDR1 and CDR2: MNHEY and SMNVEV (reference sequence). V lost 8 bases to trimming and J lost 4 bases, with 26 bases between them. The CDR3 is 17 amino acids. The CDR3 DNA sequence: TGTGCCAGCTCTAGAAGTGGAAGCATGACAACTTCCTATGGCTACACCTTC. Protein sequence: CASSRSGSMTTSYGYTF.

This clonotype has only one observation. V and J are TRBV25-1 and TRBJ2-3; 7 nucleotides match TRBD1. V shed 6 bases, J shed 2 bases, and the junction held 17 bases outside the gene matches. The CDR3 is made up of 18 amino acids. In germline, CDR1 is MGHDK, CDR2 SYGVNS. CDR3 loop: CASSPRPRTGTHTDTQYF. The CDR3 DNA reads TGTGCCAGCAGCCCCCGCCCCCGGACAGGAACCCACACAGATACGCAGTATTTT.

This clonotype has more than one count but fewer than ten. The rearrangement links TRBV18 to TRBJ2-2, with 11 bases fitting TRBD2. Germline V gene lookup returns CDR1 KGHSH and CDR2 LQKENI. Trimming at V came to 3 bases and at J to 4 bases, leaving 13 bases not matched to a gene. This CDR3 has 19 amino acids. CDR3 in amino acids: CASSPPRSGGASITGELFF. In nucleotides, the CDR3 is TGTGCCAGCTCACCTCCCCGTAGCGGGGGGGCCTCTATCACCGGGGAGCTGTTTTTT.

In its sample, this clonotype was seen a few times. This rearrangement joins TRBV27 to TRBJ1-1; 11 positions agree with TRBD1. The CDR3 contains 13 residues. Germline CDR1 and CDR2: MNHEY and SMNVEV (reference sequence). V shed 6 bases and J 7 bases; nucleotides not matched to a gene: 4. CDR3 nucleotides: TGTGCCAGCAGACGGACAGGGGGCAGTGAAGCTTTCTTT. Residues: CASRRTGGSEAFF.

This clonotype was found a few times. The rearrangement joins TRBV10-3 to TRBJ1-4; D not certain. Deletions cut 6 bases from V and 5 bases from J, with 10 bases between. CDR1 and CDR2 (germline): ENHRY, SYGVKD. The CDR3 is 13 residues long. CDR3 sequence: CAISRTVNEKLFF. Here the CDR3 DNA reads TGTGCCATCAGCCGGACGGTGAATGAAAAACTGTTTTTT.

This clonotype occurred a few times. The V and J genes are TRBV21-1 and TRBJ2-5; no DNA check was done on the table's D call, TRBD1. TRBV21-1 is labeled a pseudogene. The CDR3 covers 15 residues. The CDR3 loop reads CASSKIRRGGETQYF. In DNA, the CDR3 is TGTGCCAGCAGCAAGATCCGCAGGGGGGGAGAGACCCAGTACTTC.